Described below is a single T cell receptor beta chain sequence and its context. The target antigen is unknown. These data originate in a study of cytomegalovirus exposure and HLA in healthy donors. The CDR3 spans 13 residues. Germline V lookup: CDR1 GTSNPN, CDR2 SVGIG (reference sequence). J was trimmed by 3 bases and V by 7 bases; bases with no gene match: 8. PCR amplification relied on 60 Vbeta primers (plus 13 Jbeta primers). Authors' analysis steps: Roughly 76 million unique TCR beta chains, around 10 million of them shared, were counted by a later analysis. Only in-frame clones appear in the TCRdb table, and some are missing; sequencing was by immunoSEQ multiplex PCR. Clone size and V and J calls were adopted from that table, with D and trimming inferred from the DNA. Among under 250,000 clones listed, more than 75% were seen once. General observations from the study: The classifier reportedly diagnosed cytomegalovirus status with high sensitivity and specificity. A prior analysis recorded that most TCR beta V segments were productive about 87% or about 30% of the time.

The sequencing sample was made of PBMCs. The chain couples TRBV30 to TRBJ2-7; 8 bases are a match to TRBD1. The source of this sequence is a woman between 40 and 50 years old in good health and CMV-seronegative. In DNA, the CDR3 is TGTGCCTTGGTGGGACAGGACCACTACGAGCAGTACTTC. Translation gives CALVGQDHYEQYF.